The sequence of this TCR beta chain was determined in a study of vaccination and CD4 T cells after COVID-19. Cultured CD4+ T cell DNA underwent sequencing with the Oncomine TCR Beta short-read assay. Investigators isolated genomic DNA from cultured CD4+ T cells. TCRdb processed the PCR reads anew with MiXCR; each CDR3 protein has one entry. The sample shows approximately 9,300 distinct CDR3 sequences, approximately 52% of them seen only once. About this clonotype: Its antigen is unknown.

The sample's treatment: approximately nine-day PBMC culture with coronavirus spike peptide pools or control peptides (ViraFEST assay). CDR1 and CDR2 from the germline V gene are LNHNV and YYDKDF (reference sequence). The CDR3 loop spans 14 amino acids. Between the trimmed V and J ends, which lost 1 base and 4 bases, there was a span of 10 bases. The receptor comes from a human donor who had recovered from COVID-19. V gene TRBV15 combines with J gene TRBJ1-2; no definite D call. Sequenced: CD4+ T cells from blood, cultured in vitro. The CDR3 nucleotides read TGTGCCACCAGCAGAGCACGGGAATCCTATGGCTACACCTTC. This gives the protein CATSRARESYGYTF.